Sequencing of this TCR beta chain was carried out in a study of cytomegalovirus exposure and HLA in healthy donors. Germline CDR1 reads MNHNS; CDR2 reads SASEGT. This CDR3 is 15 amino acids long. V lost 1 base, J lost 11 bases, and 18 bases lay in between. Unrecorded immune exposure was likely among donors, who were nominally healthy when sampled. This clone was counted between two and nine times. As yet, its antigen is unknown. Overall study findings and caveats: Donors belonging to an Asian-associated ancestry cluster reportedly showed fewer N-insertions in productive TCRs than the approximately 670-donor mean, according to what a later analysis found. High sensitivity and specificity were reportedly achieved when the classifier diagnosed cytomegalovirus status. Earlier analysis looked at TCR beta V segments, and most were productive about 87% or about 30% of the time.

Primers for the PCR totalled 60 Vbeta and 13 Jbeta. Sequencing was performed with immunoSEQ multiplex PCR; in TCRdb, only in-frame clones are kept and a portion is missing. The sample holds 250,000 or so clones; roughly 91% are singletons and the top ten take about 1.7%. Sequenced material: PBMCs. This TCR came from a girl aged 2 to 10 in good health and CMV-seronegative. The rearrangement uses TRBV6-1 and TRBJ2-1, with D possibly being TRBD2 (6 bases). The CDR3 region has the DNA TGTGCCAGCAGTGAAGAAGGGACTCCTCGCTGGAAGCAGTTCTTC. This codes for CASSEEGTPRWKQFF.